This T cell receptor (beta chain) was recovered during a study of blood T cell repertoires in COVID-19. In the study overall: From T cells, B-cell-depleted T cells, or PBMCs came the material, which was cDNA or gDNA.

This CDR3 contains 14 residues. Germline loops: CDR1 SGHAT, CDR2 FQNNGV. The trim removed 5 bases at V and 7 bases at J, leaving 8 bases unmatched. In the original analysis: It was from reference gene primer amplification that nucleated cell counts were estimated. Clones were sequenced by immunoSEQ multiplex PCR, and TCRdb holds only the in-frame ones, with some missing. V and J calls plus clone size are reproduced from that table; the DNA served to infer D and trimming. Seen here are 75,000 to 100,000 clones, over 70% observed once, and the top ten hold over 8.5%. This clone was seen only once. The chain couples TRBV11-2 to TRBJ2-1, with 7 bases that match TRBD1. The source of this sequence is a woman of 80 years or more with acute or convalescent COVID-19. The material sequenced was peripheral blood. The CDR3 DNA sequence: TGTGCCAGCAGCCTGAACAGGGGTGGTAATGAGCAGTTCTTC. Translation gives CASSLNRGGNEQFF.